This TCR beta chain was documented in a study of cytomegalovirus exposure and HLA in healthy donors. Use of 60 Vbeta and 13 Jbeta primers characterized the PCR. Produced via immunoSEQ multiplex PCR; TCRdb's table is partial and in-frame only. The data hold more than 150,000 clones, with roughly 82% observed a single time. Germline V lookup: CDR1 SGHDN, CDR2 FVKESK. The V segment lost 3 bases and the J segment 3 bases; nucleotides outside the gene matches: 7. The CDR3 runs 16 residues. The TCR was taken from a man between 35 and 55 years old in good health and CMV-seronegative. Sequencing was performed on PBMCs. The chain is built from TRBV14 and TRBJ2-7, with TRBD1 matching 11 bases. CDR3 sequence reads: CASSHQLGQGDYEQYF. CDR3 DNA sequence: TGTGCCAGCAGCCATCAATTGGGACAGGGGGACTACGAGCAGTACTTC.